This TCR beta chain was documented in a study of graft-versus-host responses after intestinal transplantation. Study details: Recipients obtained multivisceral, liver-intestinal, or isolated intestinal transplants. Recipients uniformly received anti-thymocyte globulin induction, followed by tacrolimus and steroids for 2 to 4 years. Broader study findings: With peak circulating GvH clone levels came an association with early post-transplant HvG declines.

Germline V lookup: CDR1 MNHEY, CDR2 SVGAGI. Trimming cost V 2 bases and J 3 bases, with 11 bases left between them. The CDR3 has 15 residues. Produced via immunoSEQ multiplex PCR; TCRdb's table is partial and in-frame only. Of some 90,000 clones listed, 75% to 95% are singletons. Concerning this clone itself: What it binds is not known.

This chain links TRBV6-5 with TRBJ2-1; D is perhaps TRBD1 (6 bases). Sequenced material: unstimulated CD8+ T cells sorted from spleen or lymph node cells, taken before intestinal transplant. The sequence was obtained from a human donor who received an intestinal transplant. The CDR3: CASSYTRDNYNEQFF. DNA for the CDR3: TGTGCCAGCAGTTACACAAGGGACAACTACAATGAGCAGTTCTTC.